This note documents a single T cell receptor beta chain sequence. The assay was immunoSEQ multiplex PCR, and TCRdb's table has in-frame clones only and misses some. The sample lists approximately 160,000 clones, approximately 92% seen once, with 2% to 2.5% in the top ten. This sample is drawn from a study of control samples from healthy donors and cancer patients. The TCR was taken from a woman in her 40s in good health. Sequenced material: blood.

The CDR3 bases are TGTGCTAGTGGTTTGGTGAGTTGGGACAGTAAGTACGAGCAGTACTTC. Residues: CASGLVSWDSKYEQYF. This chain uses TRBV12-5 with TRBJ2-7; 7 nucleotides agree with TRBD1. The CDR3 has 16 amino acids. V lost 0 bases and J lost 4; bases outside the gene matches: 9. The germline V gene has CDR1 LGHNT and CDR2 FRNRAP.